The entry below describes one TCR beta chain. The study ran its PCR with 60 Vbeta and 13 Jbeta primers. Repertoires were generated with immunoSEQ multiplex PCR, while TCRdb's copy carries only in-frame clones and drops some. This sample contains 180,000 or so clones. Germline V gene lookup returns CDR1 SGHDT and CDR2 YYEEEE. The V gene lost 7 bases and the J gene lost 7 bases, with 11 bases spanning the gap. There are 11 residues in the CDR3. The data originate from a study of cytomegalovirus exposure and HLA in healthy donors. For the study at large: T cells numbering about 180 million yielded around 120 million unique TCR beta sequences in an earlier analysis.

The chain combines TRBV5-6 with TRBJ1-2; no clear D. This TCR derives from a young woman in good health and CMV-seropositive. Sequencing was performed on PBMCs. CDR3 nucleotides: TGTGCCAGCCTCCAAAAGAGTGGCTACACCTTC. Residues: CASLQKSGYTF.